This T cell receptor (beta chain) was sequenced for a study of Tregs in tolerant kidney transplant recipients. Sequencing was performed with immunoSEQ multiplex PCR; in TCRdb, only in-frame clones are kept and a portion is missing. The top ten hold about 0.45% of the sample, which has fewer than 100,000 clones, more than 85% seen once. Study-wide results and limits: In tolerant patients, donor-specific Tregs outgrew total Tregs, suggesting antigen-driven expansion.

Concerning this clone itself: What it binds is not known.

The CDR3 totals 16 residues. Looked up from germline, CDR1 is SGHDT and CDR2 is YYEEEE. Trimming took 0 bases from V and 0 from J, leaving 7 bases between them. The sample was CD4+ T cells from blood, taken before the transplant. The rearrangement links TRBV5-6 to TRBJ2-6; D remains ambiguous. This clonotype originated in a human donor who received a combined kidney and bone marrow transplant. CDR3: CASSLVSVSGANVLTF. In nucleotides, the CDR3 is TGTGCCAGCAGCTTGGTTAGTGTCTCTGGGGCCAACGTCCTGACTTTC.